The 27 T cell receptor beta chains listed next were all sequenced from one sample in a study of identical twins. TCRdb recomputed calls from the 5' RACE reads with MiXCR, one row per CDR3 protein. The sample has under 300,000 distinct CDR3 sequences, 9.5% to 15% seen once. In addition, the sample was reused for a study of yellow fever vaccine responses in identical twins.

The sample comprised memory (CD45RO+) T cells sorted from blood. The receptors were sampled from a woman aged 18-30 years in good health.

This chain links TRBV6-1 with TRBJ1-1; 10 bases fit TRBD1. V was pared by 6 bases and J by 6 bases, with 4 bases of the junction left unmatched. The CDR3 contains 13 residues. Germline CDR1 MNHNS, CDR2 SASEGT. Here the CDR3 reads CASRQGQGSEAFF. The CDR3 region has the DNA TGTGCCAGCAGACAGGGACAGGGGTCTGAAGCTTTCTTT.

The chain has TRBV10-3 and TRBJ2-7; D ambiguous. The V end was cut by 1 base, the J end by 5 bases, with 6 bases between. From germline, CDR1 is ENHRY and CDR2 SYGVKD. CDR3 length equals 12 residues. This CDR3 is CAISEWGNEQYF. The CDR3, as DNA: TGTGCCATCAGTGAGTGGGGAAACGAGCAGTACTTC.

This clonotype appeared a few times. The V gene is TRBV11-2, the J gene TRBJ2-5; D gene uncertain. This CDR3 is 13 amino acids long. Germline V gene sequence: CDR1 SGHAT, CDR2 FQNNGV. Trimming removed 3 bases at V and 2 bases at J, with 7 bases between. The CDR3 DNA reads as TGTGCCAGCAGCTTTGGGCAGCAAGAGACCCAGTACTTC. Translated: CASSFGQQETQYF. Looking up the rest from reference TRBV11-2 and TRBJ2-5 gives the full variable domain: EAGVAQSPRYKIIEKRQSVAFWCNPISGHATLYWYQQILGQGPKLLIQFQNNGVVDDSQLPKDRFSAERLKGVDSTLKIQPAKLEDSAVYLCASSFGQQETQYFGPGTRLLVL.

This clonotype turned up a few times. This chain links TRBV7-2 with TRBJ2-2; the match to TRBD2 covers 10 bases. The CDR3 length is 17 residues. J lost 5 bases, V lost 0 bases, and 6 bases had no gene match. CDR1 and CDR2 (germline): SGHTA, FQGNSA. The CDR3 DNA sequence: TGTGCCAGCAGCTTAGCCCGACTAGCGGGCCGGACCGGGGAGCTGTTTTTT. Translating gives CASSLARLAGRTGELFF.

The genes are TRBV2 and TRBJ2-3; D is undetermined. Trimming pared 6 bases from V and 2 bases from J, leaving 18 bases between. The V gene's germline CDR1 is SNHLY and CDR2 FYNNEI. CDR3 length equals 16 residues. CDR3 in amino acids: CASSAVIPPNTDTQYF. The CDR3 DNA reads TGTGCCAGCAGCGCTGTGATCCCCCCCAACACAGATACGCAGTATTTT.

This clonotype was seen more than once but under ten times. The chain is built from TRBV15 and TRBJ2-5; 8 nucleotides agree with TRBD2. This CDR3 is built from 17 residues. Germline V lookup: CDR1 LNHNV, CDR2 YYDKDF (reference sequence). The trim removed 6 bases at V and 3 bases at J, leaving 15 bases unmatched. DNA for the CDR3: TGTGCCACCAGTCCCTACGGGGGGGTAGCGCAAAAAGAGACCCAGTACTTC. Protein: CATSPYGGVAQKETQYF.

This clonotype was seen more than once but under ten times. J is TRBJ1-5 and V is TRBV6-1; TRBD1 is a possible D gene (6 bases). Trimming stripped 6 bases from V and 3 bases from J, with 15 bases between. Per the germline V gene, CDR1 is MNHNS and CDR2 is SASEGT. The CDR3 is made up of 15 amino acids. The CDR3 coding sequence is TGTGCCAGCAGAGGCCTCGGGACAACCAATCAGCCCCAGCATTTT. As protein: CASRGLGTTNQPQHF.

The chain links TRBV14 to TRBJ2-5, with a possible D match to TRBD2 (5 bases). The V and J ends lost 1 base and 9 bases respectively, with 12 bases between them. CDR1 is SGHDN and CDR2 is FVKESK in the germline V gene. This CDR3 is 13 amino acids long. The DNA for the CDR3 is TGTGCCAGCAGCCAAGGACCCTACGGGGCCCAGTACTTC. Translating it yields CASSQGPYGAQYF.

This clonotype turned up a few times. The rearrangement joins TRBV9 to TRBJ2-1; 9 bases match TRBD2. In germline, CDR1 is SGDLS, CDR2 YYNGEE. The ends lost 0 bases at V and 7 bases at J; junction bases unmatched: 5. The CDR3 spans 15 residues. The CDR3 bases are TGTGCCAGCAGCGTAGGGGCGGGAGGGCCGAATGAGCAGTTCTTC. It encodes CASSVGAGGPNEQFF.

This clonotype was picked up many times. This chain uses TRBV4-2 with TRBJ2-2; 8 nucleotides match TRBD2. Looked up from germline, CDR1 is LGHNA and CDR2 is YNFKEQ. Unmatched junction bases numbered 6, after V lost 4 bases and J lost 5 bases. The CDR3 consists of 15 residues. CDR3 in amino acids: CASSLSGSGTGELFF. The CDR3 DNA is TGTGCCAGCAGCCTCAGCGGGAGTGGAACCGGGGAGCTGTTTTTT.

This clonotype was picked up a small number of times. The chain links TRBV4-3 to TRBJ2-7; D gene unclear. Germline V lookup: CDR1 LGHNA, CDR2 YSLEER. Trimming took 1 base from V and 2 from J, leaving 6 bases between them. The CDR3 sequence is 13 residues long. For the CDR3, the DNA is TGCGCCAGCAGCCAAGTGCTAACCTACGAGCAGTACTTC. Translation: CASSQVLTYEQYF.

This clonotype was observed a handful of times. The chain carries TRBV20-1 and TRBJ2-7; no clear D. The V end lost 0 bases, the J end lost 4 bases, and 16 bases lay between the germline ends. The germline V gene encodes CDR1 DFQATT and CDR2 SNEGSKA (reference sequence). The CDR3 spans 15 residues. CDR3 region: CSARDIVSPSYEQYF. For the CDR3, the DNA is TGCAGTGCTAGAGATATAGTGTCCCCATCTTACGAGCAGTACTTC.

This clonotype was seen a handful of times. This chain uses TRBV5-1 with TRBJ1-2, with D possibly being TRBD1 (5 bases). CDR3 length: 15 residues. Between the trimmed V and J ends, which lost 4 bases and 1 base, there was a span of 14 bases. The V gene's germline CDR1 is SGHRS and CDR2 YFSETQ. The CDR3 DNA sequence: TGCGCCAGCAGCACCACGGGGGACCATAACTATGGCTACACCTTC. As protein: CASSTTGDHNYGYTF. Full variable domain (outside the CDR3, taken from reference TRBV5-1 and TRBJ1-2): KAGVTQTPRYLIKTRGQQVTLSCSPISGHRSVSWYQQTPGQGLQFLFEYFSETQRNKGNFPGRFSGRQFSNSRSEMNVSTLELGDSALYLCASSTTGDHNYGYTFGSGTRLTVV.

This clonotype was found many times. The genes are TRBV12-3 or TRBV12-4 and TRBJ2-3, with 9 positions matching TRBD1. Trimming at V came to 10 bases and at J to 0 bases, leaving 20 bases not matched to a gene. The CDR3 has 19 residues. The chain's CDR3 is CATRYRPGQGEPSTDTQYF. The CDR3 DNA is TGTGCCACCCGCTACCGCCCGGGACAGGGAGAGCCGAGCACAGATACGCAGTATTTT.

The chain employs TRBV10-3 and TRBJ2-7; D gene uncertain. CDR1 and CDR2 from the germline V gene are ENHRY and SYGVKD. Trimming stripped 2 bases from V and 3 bases from J, with 11 bases between. The CDR3 is 14 amino acids. The CDR3: CAISETPDVYEQYF. In nucleotides, the CDR3 is TGTGCCATCAGTGAGACTCCGGACGTCTACGAGCAGTACTTC.

This sequence joins TRBV9 and TRBJ2-1; 14 nucleotides align to TRBD2. The germline CDR1 and CDR2 sequences are SGDLS and YYNGEE. V was clipped by 4 bases and J by 7 bases; unmatched bases: 4. The CDR3 is made up of 15 amino acids. CDR3 bases: TGTGCCAGCAGCCGTAGGACTAGCGGGGGGAATGAGCAGTTCTTC. Residues: CASSRRTSGGNEQFF. The full variable domain, in which reference TRBV9 and TRBJ2-1 provide the parts outside the CDR3, is DSGVTQTPKHLITATGQRVTLRCSPRSGDLSVYWYQQSLDQGLQFLIQYYNGEERAKGNILERFSAQQFPDLHSELNLSSLELGDSALYFCASSRRTSGGNEQFFGPGTRLTVL.

This clonotype was observed a few times. This chain uses TRBV7-2 with TRBJ2-1; 9 bases fit TRBD2. CDR3 length equals 14 residues. V was pared by 0 bases and J by 13 bases, with 7 bases of the junction left unmatched. Looked up from germline, CDR1 is SGHTA and CDR2 is FQGNSA. CDR3 sequence: CASSLAQTSGKQFF. CDR3 coding DNA: TGTGCCAGCAGCTTAGCTCAGACTAGCGGTAAACAGTTCTTC.

This clonotype has a count of ten or more. The chain recombines TRBV27 with TRBJ1-5; 7 nucleotides align to TRBD1. CDR1 is MNHEY, CDR2 SMNVEV, per germline (reference sequence). Trimming cost V 5 bases and J 5 bases; bases outside gene matches: 6. The CDR3 extends over 14 amino acids. CDR3 residues: CASSKQGFYQPQHF. CDR3 DNA sequence: TGTGCCAGCAGTAAACAGGGGTTTTATCAGCCCCAGCATTTT.

This clonotype was detected ten times or more. The chain uses TRBV24-1 and TRBJ2-2; the match to TRBD2 covers 12 bases. Per germline, CDR1 KGHDR and CDR2 SFDVKD. This CDR3 spans 16 amino acids. Trimming removed 4 bases from V and 7 bases from J; junction bases left unmatched: 6. CDR3 bases: TGTGCCACCAGTGACCCTAGCGGGGGGGCGAACGGGGAGCTGTTTTTT. It is translated as CATSDPSGGANGELFF.

This clonotype was counted only a few times. This rearrangement joins TRBV19 to TRBJ2-1, with D perhaps TRBD1 (6 bases). The CDR3 sequence is 12 residues long. The germline V gene encodes CDR1 LNHDA and CDR2 SQIVND (reference sequence). Trimming cost V 8 bases and J 6 bases, with 11 bases left between them. The DNA of the CDR3 is TGTGCCAGTGGACAGCAACCCAATGAGCAGTTCTTC. Protein: CASGQQPNEQFF.

This clonotype has at least ten counts. This chain connects TRBV6-2 or TRBV6-3 to TRBJ2-7, with TRBD2 matching 14 bases. With 5 bases clipped from V and 6 bases from J, the junction kept 6 bases outside the gene matches. The length of the CDR3 is 15 residues. Germline CDR1 reads MNHEY; CDR2 reads SVGEGT. The CDR3 sequence: CASSPGLAGVSEQYF. The CDR3 region has the DNA TGTGCCAGCAGTCCGGGACTAGCGGGAGTATCCGAGCAGTACTTC.

This clonotype was detected ten times or more. This chain uses TRBV12-3 or TRBV12-4 with TRBJ1-2, with D tentatively TRBD1 (6 bases). The CDR3 length is 13 residues. V lost 3 bases and J lost 7, with 12 bases in between. CDR3 DNA sequence: TGTGCCAGCAGTTTTCGGACAGTGGGTGGCTACACCTTC. Its protein is CASSFRTVGGYTF.

This clonotype came up once. V gene TRBV20-1 combines with J gene TRBJ2-7; D is unclear. The V gene lost 1 base and the J gene lost 2 bases, with 9 bases spanning the gap. The CDR3 consists of 13 residues. Germline CDR1 DFQATT, CDR2 SNEGSKA (reference sequence). The CDR3 DNA sequence: TGCAGTGCTAGAGCGCGCCTTACCTACGAGCAGTACTTC. It is translated as CSARARLTYEQYF.

The table lists this clonotype with a few counts. The chain joins TRBV7-9 to TRBJ1-1; maybe TRBD1 (5 bases). Germline CDR1 reads SEHNR; CDR2 reads FQNEAQ (reference sequence). Trimming took off 2 bases at V and 1 base at J, with 8 bases between the two ends. The CDR3 is made up of 14 amino acids. CDR3 nucleotides: TGTGCCAGCAGCTTAAGGCAGGGGAACACTGAAGCTTTCTTT. This codes for CASSLRQGNTEAFF.

The CDR3 sequence is CASSPRMETQYF. For the CDR3, the DNA is TGTGCCAGCAGCCCCCGAATGGAGACCCAGTACTTC. The chain is built from TRBV6-2 or TRBV6-3 and TRBJ2-5, with no clear D. Deletions cut 6 bases from V and 5 bases from J, with 10 bases between. CDR1 is MNHEY and CDR2 is SVGEGT in the germline V gene. CDR3 length: 12 residues.

This clonotype was counted ten times or more. The rearrangement joins TRBV3-1 to TRBJ1-4; TRBD1 aligns across 9 bases. The CDR3 spans 15 residues. The ends lost 5 bases at V and 7 bases at J; junction bases unmatched: 8. The germline gives CDR1 LGHDT, CDR2 YNNKEL (reference sequence). The CDR3 here is CASSSRTGEAEKLFF. The DNA for the CDR3 is TGTGCCAGCAGCTCCCGGACAGGGGAGGCTGAAAAACTGTTTTTT.

The chain recombines TRBV25-1 with TRBJ2-1; D possibly corresponds to TRBD2 (5 bases). CDR1 and CDR2 from the germline V gene are MGHDK and SYGVNS. V was pared by 4 bases and J by 6 bases, with 13 bases between. The length of the CDR3 is 14 residues. The CDR3 nucleotides are TGTGCCAGCAGTGGCTCGGCGGGCGGCAATGAGCAGTTCTTC. It yields the protein CASSGSAGGNEQFF.